These 22 T cell receptor beta chains originate from one sample sequenced in a study of cytomegalovirus exposure and HLA in healthy donors. Primers included in the PCR were 60 Vbeta and 13 Jbeta primers. Method: immunoSEQ multiplex PCR; TCRdb's copy keeps in-frame clones and lacks some. The table shows roughly 78,000 clones, with around 58% occurring only once. The material sequenced was PBMCs. The source of these receptors is a man younger than 45 in good health and CMV-seropositive.

The V and J genes are TRBV10-3 and TRBJ1-1, with 7 nucleotides matching TRBD1. V lost 6 bases to trimming and J lost 1 base; unmatched junction nucleotides: 5. Germline V gene data show CDR1 as ENHRY and CDR2 as SYGVKD. CDR3 size: 14 residues. CDR3 sequence (DNA): TGTGCCATCAGGATCGACAGGGCGAACACTGAAGCTTTCTTT. Translated: CAIRIDRANTEAFF.

V gene TRBV5-1 combines with J gene TRBJ2-5, with a weak D call TRBD1 (6 bases). Germline V gene sequence: CDR1 SGHRS, CDR2 YFSETQ. V lost 4 bases and J lost 3, with 16 bases in between. This CDR3 has 15 residues. This CDR3 reads CASSHLRGEEETQYF. CDR3 DNA sequence: TGCGCCAGCAGCCATCTCAGGGGCGAAGAAGAGACCCAGTACTTC.

V and J are TRBV19 and TRBJ1-2, with D maybe TRBD1 (5 bases). The CDR3 is 14 residues long. Germline V gene lookup returns CDR1 LNHDA and CDR2 SQIVND (reference sequence). V was cut by 5 bases and J by 6 bases, with 16 bases left in between. CDR3 amino acids: CASSLSGAPDGYTF. CDR3 in DNA: TGTGCCAGTAGTCTCAGTGGGGCTCCCGATGGCTACACCTTC. Full variable domain (remainder filled in from reference TRBV19 and TRBJ1-2): DGGITQSPKYLFRKEGQNVTLSCEQNLNHDAMYWYRQDPGQGLRLIYYSQIVNDFQKGDIAEGYSVSREKKESFPLTVTSAQKNPTAFYLCASSLSGAPDGYTFGSGTRLTVV.

The rearrangement joins TRBV5-1 to TRBJ1-5, with TRBD1 matching over 7 bases. The CDR3 is 15 amino acids. Germline CDR1 and CDR2: SGHRS and YFSETQ. V trimming: 4 bases; J trimming: 4 bases; junction bases outside the gene matches: 8. The CDR3, as DNA: TGCGCCAGCAGCCTGGGACAGTCGAAAAATCAGCCCCAGCATTTT. Translation gives CASSLGQSKNQPQHF.

The chain links TRBV10-2 to TRBJ2-3; 10 positions agree with TRBD2. This CDR3 is built from 17 residues. Germline V gives CDR1 WSHSY, CDR2 SAAADI. Unmatched junction bases numbered 11, after V lost 6 bases and J lost 2 bases. CDR3 nucleotides: TGCGCCAGCAGGCTTGCCGGACTAGCGGATTACACAGATACGCAGTATTTT. Amino acids: CASRLAGLADYTDTQYF.

V usage is TRBV2 and J usage is TRBJ2-1; maybe TRBD2 (6 bases). The V end was cut by 4 bases, the J end by 6 bases, with 13 bases between. The germline V gene encodes CDR1 SNHLY and CDR2 FYNNEI. The CDR3 has 14 amino acids. For the CDR3, the DNA is TGTGCCAGCAGTGCTGGGACTTCGCTCAATGAGCAGTTCTTC. It is translated as CASSAGTSLNEQFF.

This clone was recorded at least ten times. V usage is TRBV6-5 and J usage is TRBJ1-4; maybe TRBD1 (5 bases). The CDR3 is 13 amino acids. Deletions cut 2 bases from V and 10 bases from J, with 11 bases between. Germline V gene lookup returns CDR1 MNHEY and CDR2 SVGAGI. The CDR3 nucleotides are TGTGCCAGCAGTTACACATCGGGGGGAAAACTGTTTTTT. Its translation is CASSYTSGGKLFF.

This chain uses TRBV21-1 with TRBJ1-4; the table gives TRBD1 as D, unverified against the DNA. TRBV21-1 is shown as a pseudogene. The CDR3 has 15 residues. As DNA, the CDR3 is TGTGCCAGCAGCAAAAACAGGGTTTTTTTTGAAAAACTGTTTTTT. Translated, it gives CASSKNRVFFEKLFF.

This clone was found a few times. The chain carries TRBV30 and TRBJ2-2; 8 nucleotides agree with TRBD2. V shed 2 bases and J 5 bases; nucleotides not matched to a gene: 4. The germline V gene encodes CDR1 GTSNPN and CDR2 SVGIG (reference sequence). The CDR3 is 14 amino acids. CDR3 in amino acids: CAWSSGGETGELFF. CDR3 sequence (DNA): TGTGCCTGGAGTTCGGGGGGGGAAACCGGGGAGCTGTTTTTT.

The chain couples TRBV6-6 to TRBJ2-7; D remains ambiguous. CDR3 length equals 13 residues. CDR1 and CDR2 from the germline V gene are MNHNY and SVGAGI (reference sequence). Trimming left V 2 bases short and J 2 bases short, with 7 bases between. The CDR3 is CASSYLLTYEQYF. The CDR3, as DNA: TGTGCCAGCAGTTACCTCTTAACCTACGAGCAGTACTTC.

V gene TRBV7-2 combines with J gene TRBJ2-7; perhaps TRBD2 as D (5 bases). Per germline, CDR1 SGHTA and CDR2 FQGNSA. V was cut by 1 base and J by 2 bases, with 12 bases left in between. This CDR3 comprises 15 residues. CDR3 protein: CASSLERGKTYEQYF. The CDR3 region has the DNA TGTGCCAGCAGCTTAGAACGAGGGAAGACCTACGAGCAGTACTTC.

This clone was detected only a few times. This chain uses TRBV6-1 with TRBJ1-1; D is possibly TRBD1 (5 bases). The CDR3 has 14 amino acids. CDR1 and CDR2 (germline): MNHNS, SASEGT. The ends were cut back, 3 bases at V and 4 bases at J, with 12 bases in the middle. DNA of the CDR3: TGTGCCAGCAGTGAGGGACTGTGGACCACTGAAGCTTTCTTT. The encoded protein is CASSEGLWTTEAFF.

The V gene is TRBV30, the J gene TRBJ1-5; 7 bases match TRBD1. The CDR3 is 16 amino acids. CDR1 GTSNPN and CDR2 SVGIG come from the germline V gene (reference sequence). V lost 2 bases, J lost 1 base, and 8 bases stayed unmatched. Here the CDR3 reads CAWSTGDRVSNQPQHF. The CDR3 bases are TGTGCCTGGAGTACAGGGGACCGAGTCAGCAATCAGCCCCAGCATTTT. The full variable domain, rest sourced from reference TRBV30 and TRBJ1-5, is SQTIHQWPATLVQPVGSPLSLECTVEGTSNPNLYWYRQAAGRGLQLLFYSVGIGQISSEVPQNLSASRPQDRQFILSSKKLLLSDSGFYLCAWSTGDRVSNQPQHFGDGTRLSIL.

The rearrangement links TRBV5-1 to TRBJ2-6; TRBD1 is a possible D gene (6 bases). V was clipped by 4 bases and J by 0 bases, with 14 bases between them. The germline V gene encodes CDR1 SGHRS and CDR2 YFSETQ. The CDR3 has 17 residues. The CDR3: CASSGGTTFSGANVLTF. Here the CDR3 DNA reads TGCGCCAGCAGCGGTGGGACAACCTTCTCTGGGGCCAACGTCCTGACTTTC.

V and J are TRBV19 and TRBJ2-7, with 10 nucleotides matching TRBD2. Germline V gene sequence: CDR1 LNHDA, CDR2 SQIVND (reference sequence). CDR3 length equals 19 residues. The V gene end was trimmed by 1 base and the J gene end by 3 bases; junction bases not matched to a gene: 15. The CDR3 DNA reads TGTGCCAGTAGTATAGTACTTTTCCGAACTAGCGGGGCGGTCTACGAGCAGTACTTC. Its translation is CASSIVLFRTSGAVYEQYF. Looking up the rest from reference TRBV19 and TRBJ2-7 gives the full variable domain: DGGITQSPKYLFRKEGQNVTLSCEQNLNHDAMYWYRQDPGQGLRLIYYSQIVNDFQKGDIAEGYSVSREKKESFPLTVTSAQKNPTAFYLCASSIVLFRTSGAVYEQYFGPGTRLTVT.

This clone was detected only a few times. The rearrangement joins TRBV6-5 to TRBJ1-2, with D possibly being TRBD1 (6 bases). Trimming removed 2 bases from V and 6 bases from J, with 16 bases in between. CDR1 is MNHEY and CDR2 is SVGAGI in the germline V gene. The CDR3 runs 15 residues. The CDR3 loop is CASSYGDTILDGYTF. CDR3 nucleotide sequence: TGTGCCAGCAGTTACGGGGACACAATCTTAGATGGCTACACCTTC.

This clone has more than one count but fewer than ten. The rearrangement links TRBV18 to TRBJ1-6, with 9 bases fitting TRBD1. The germline gives CDR1 KGHSH, CDR2 LQKENI. CDR3 size: 15 residues. V trimming: 4 bases; J trimming: 9 bases; junction bases outside the gene matches: 7. The CDR3 loop reads CASSLEQGAGSPLHF. CDR3 in DNA: TGTGCCAGCTCACTAGAACAGGGGGCTGGTTCACCCCTCCACTTT. Variable domain in full (rest from reference TRBV18 and TRBJ1-6): NAGVMQNPRHLVRRRGQEARLRCSPMKGHSHVYWYRQLPEEGLKFMVYLQKENIIDESGMPKERFSAEFPKEGPSILRIQQVVRGDSAAYFCASSLEQGAGSPLHFGNGTRLTVT.

The J gene is TRBJ1-5, the V gene TRBV2; 8 bases map to TRBD1. The CDR3 has 15 residues. Germline loops: CDR1 SNHLY, CDR2 FYNNEI. The trim removed 4 bases at V and 5 bases at J, leaving 7 bases unmatched. CDR3 nucleotide sequence: TGTGCCAGCAGTGCCGACAGGGGAAAAGATCAGCCCCAGCATTTT. Encoded protein: CASSADRGKDQPQHF.

The rearrangement joins TRBV29-1 to TRBJ2-4; 7 nucleotides agree with TRBD1. The V and J ends lost 3 bases and 8 bases, in that order; junction bases with no gene match: 1. Germline V gene lookup returns CDR1 SQVTM and CDR2 ANQGSEA. The CDR3 covers 11 residues. The CDR3 DNA follows: TGCAGCGTTGAGACAGGGTACATTCAGTACTTC. Its translation: CSVETGYIQYF.

This clone was seen a handful of times. The V gene is TRBV27, the J gene TRBJ2-5; the D gene is possibly TRBD2 (5 bases). Germline V gene data show CDR1 as MNHEY and CDR2 as SMNVEV (reference sequence). Trimming left V 8 bases short and J 1 base short, with 17 bases between. CDR3 length: 15 amino acids. This CDR3 is CASGHMTGSQETQYF. In DNA, the CDR3 is TGTGCCAGCGGGCACATGACGGGAAGCCAAGAGACCCAGTACTTC.

This chain joins TRBV6-1 and TRBJ1-1; 7 bases are shared with TRBD1. Germline assignment: CDR1 MNHNS and CDR2 SASEGT. The CDR3 contains 13 residues. J lost 0 bases, V lost 8 bases, and 3 bases had no gene match. DNA of the CDR3: TGTGCCAGCGCGGACAGGTTGAACACTGAAGCTTTCTTT. Translation: CASADRLNTEAFF.

The rearrangement uses TRBV5-6 and TRBJ2-1, with unresolved D. The V end was cut by 4 bases, the J end by 10 bases, with 9 bases between. The CDR3 contains 11 residues. CDR1 is SGHDT and CDR2 is YYEEEE in the germline V gene. CDR3 in DNA: TGTGCCAGCAGCGTGGGCACAGAGCAGTTCTTC. This encodes CASSVGTEQFF.